This T cell receptor (beta chain) was found in a study of Graves' ophthalmopathy and Graves' hyperthyroidism. Overall study results and limits: Forecasting of ophthalmopathy progression by the model achieved around 71% sensitivity and less than 80% specificity.

The TCR beta CDR3 regions underwent amplification from RNA transcripts. HTBI primers served in a first-round RT-PCR, which a second-round multiplex PCR followed. One entry per CDR3 protein, called by TCRdb with MiXCR from the multiplex PCR reads. The sample records hundreds of thousands of distinct CDR3 sequences, 20% to 25% being singletons. The sample holds many counts of this clonotype. Its antigen is not known. Germline V lookup: CDR1 DFQATT, CDR2 SNEGSKA (reference sequence). The CDR3 has 13 residues. Trimming pared 1 base from V and 1 base from J, leaving 7 bases between. Uncontrolled infections, pregnancy, lactation or other autoimmune diseases led to patient exclusion.

The source material was peripheral blood. V is TRBV20-1 and J is TRBJ1-2; D is ambiguous. The receptor's source is a young woman with stable Graves' hyperthyroidism. Some clones in this sample may be carry-over from other donors' samples. CDR3 DNA sequence: TGCAGTGCTAGAGTAGATGATAACTATGGCTACACCTTC. This codes for CSARVDDNYGYTF.